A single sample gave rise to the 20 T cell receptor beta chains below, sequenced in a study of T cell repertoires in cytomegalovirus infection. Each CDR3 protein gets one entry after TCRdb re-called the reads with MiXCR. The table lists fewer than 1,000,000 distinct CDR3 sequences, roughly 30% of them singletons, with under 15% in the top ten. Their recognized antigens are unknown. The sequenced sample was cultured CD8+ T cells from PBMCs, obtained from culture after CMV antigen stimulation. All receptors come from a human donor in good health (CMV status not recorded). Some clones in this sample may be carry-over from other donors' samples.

This chain's CDR3 is CASRTGTSNTDTQYF. The CDR3 DNA sequence: TGTGCCAGCCGAACCGGGACTAGTAACACAGATACGCAGTATTTT. V gene TRBV2 combines with J gene TRBJ2-3; 8 nucleotides match TRBD2. The CDR3 is 15 amino acids. Germline-derived CDR1 and CDR2 are SNHLY and FYNNEI. The V and J ends lost 8 bases and 2 bases, in that order; junction bases with no gene match: 9.

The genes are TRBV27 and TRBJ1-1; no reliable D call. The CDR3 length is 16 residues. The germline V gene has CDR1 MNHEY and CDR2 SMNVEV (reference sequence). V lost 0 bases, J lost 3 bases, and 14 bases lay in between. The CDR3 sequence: CASSLSIGLADTEAFF. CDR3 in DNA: TGTGCCAGCAGTTTATCGATAGGGCTAGCGGACACTGAAGCTTTCTTT.

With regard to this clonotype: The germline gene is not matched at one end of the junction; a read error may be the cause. The CDR3 protein is CVSRTQGQTQYF. The CDR3 DNA sequence: TGTGTCAGCAGGACCCAGGGGCAGACCCAGTACTTC. The V call is TRBV6-2 or TRBV6-3, the J call TRBJ2-5, with D possibly being TRBD1 (6 bases). The CDR3 runs to 12 residues. Germline CDR1 reads MNHEY; CDR2 reads SVGEGT.

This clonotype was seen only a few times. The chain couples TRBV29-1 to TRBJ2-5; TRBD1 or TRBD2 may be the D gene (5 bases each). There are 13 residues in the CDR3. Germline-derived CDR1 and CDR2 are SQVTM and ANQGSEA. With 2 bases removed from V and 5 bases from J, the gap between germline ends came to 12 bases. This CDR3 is CSVEIAGTETQYF. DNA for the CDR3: TGCAGCGTTGAAATCGCAGGGACGGAGACCCAGTACTTC.

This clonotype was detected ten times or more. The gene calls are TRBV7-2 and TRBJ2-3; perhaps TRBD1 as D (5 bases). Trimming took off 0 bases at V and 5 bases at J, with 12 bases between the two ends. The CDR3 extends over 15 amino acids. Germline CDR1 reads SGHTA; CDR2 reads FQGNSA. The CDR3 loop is CASSLASRAQDTQYF. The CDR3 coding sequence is TGTGCCAGCAGCTTAGCGTCCAGGGCCCAAGATACGCAGTATTTT.

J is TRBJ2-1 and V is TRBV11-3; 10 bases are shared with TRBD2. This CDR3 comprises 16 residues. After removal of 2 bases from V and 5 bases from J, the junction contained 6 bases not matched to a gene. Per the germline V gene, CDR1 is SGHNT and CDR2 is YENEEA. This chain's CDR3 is CASSLLSGGLHNEQFF. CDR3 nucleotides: TGTGCCAGCAGCTTACTTAGCGGGGGGCTCCACAATGAGCAGTTCTTC.

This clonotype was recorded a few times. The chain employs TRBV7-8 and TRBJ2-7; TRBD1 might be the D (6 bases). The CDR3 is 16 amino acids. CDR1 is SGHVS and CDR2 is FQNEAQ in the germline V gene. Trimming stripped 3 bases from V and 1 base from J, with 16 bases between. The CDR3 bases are TGTGCCAGCAGCTTGTCCAGGGACACACCGTCCTACGAGCAGTACTTC. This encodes CASSLSRDTPSYEQYF.

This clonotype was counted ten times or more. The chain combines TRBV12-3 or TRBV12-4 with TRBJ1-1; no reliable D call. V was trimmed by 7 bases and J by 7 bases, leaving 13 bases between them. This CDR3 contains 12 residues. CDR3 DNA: TGTGCCAGCACCGCCCGGAGAGGTGAAGCTTTCTTT. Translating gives CASTARRGEAFF.

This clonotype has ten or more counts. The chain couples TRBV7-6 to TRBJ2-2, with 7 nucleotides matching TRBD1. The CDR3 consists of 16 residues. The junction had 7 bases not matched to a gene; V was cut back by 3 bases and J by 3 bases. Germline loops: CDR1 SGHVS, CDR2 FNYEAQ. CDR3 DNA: TGTGCCAGCAGCTTCCGGACAGGATTGGACACCGGGGAGCTGTTTTTT. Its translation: CASSFRTGLDTGELFF.

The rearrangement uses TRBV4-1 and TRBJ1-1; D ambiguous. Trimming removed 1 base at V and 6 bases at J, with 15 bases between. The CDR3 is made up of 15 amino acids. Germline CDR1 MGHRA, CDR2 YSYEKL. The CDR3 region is CASSQVGGFASEAFF. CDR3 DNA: TGCGCCAGCAGCCAAGTTGGAGGGTTTGCGTCTGAAGCTTTCTTT.

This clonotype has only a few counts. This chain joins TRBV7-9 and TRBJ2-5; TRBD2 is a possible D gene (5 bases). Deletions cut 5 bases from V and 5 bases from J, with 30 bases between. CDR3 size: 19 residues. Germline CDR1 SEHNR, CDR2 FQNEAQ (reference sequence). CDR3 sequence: CASSVTGKVWAETRETQYF. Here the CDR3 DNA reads TGTGCCAGCAGCGTCACCGGGAAGGTCTGGGCCGAGACCCGGGAGACCCAGTACTTC. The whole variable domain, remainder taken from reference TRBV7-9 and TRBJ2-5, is DTGVSQNPRHKITKRGQNVTFRCDPISEHNRLYWYRQTLGQGPEFLTYFQNEAQLEKSRLLSDRFSAERPKGSFSTLEIQRTEQGDSAMYLCASSVTGKVWAETRETQYFGPGTRLLVL.

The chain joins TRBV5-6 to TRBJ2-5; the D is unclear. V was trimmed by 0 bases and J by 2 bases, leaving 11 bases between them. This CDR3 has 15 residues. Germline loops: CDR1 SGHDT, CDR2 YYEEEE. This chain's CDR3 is CASSLEWEAQETQYF. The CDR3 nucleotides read TGTGCCAGCAGCTTGGAGTGGGAAGCTCAAGAGACCCAGTACTTC. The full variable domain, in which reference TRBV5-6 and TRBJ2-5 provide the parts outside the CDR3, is DAGVTQSPTHLIKTRGQQVTLRCSPKSGHDTVSWYQQALGQGPQFIFQYYEEEERQRGNFPDRFSGHQFPNYSSELNVNALLLGDSALYLCASSLEWEAQETQYFGPGTRLLVL.

The CDR3: CASSDPGQGLEGYTF. The CDR3, as DNA: TGTGCCAGTAGCGATCCGGGACAGGGTTTAGAGGGCTACACCTTC. V usage is TRBV19 and J usage is TRBJ1-2, with 9 nucleotides matching TRBD1. CDR1 is LNHDA, CDR2 SQIVND, per germline (reference sequence). The ends lost 6 bases at V and 8 bases at J; junction bases unmatched: 13. The CDR3 loop spans 15 amino acids.

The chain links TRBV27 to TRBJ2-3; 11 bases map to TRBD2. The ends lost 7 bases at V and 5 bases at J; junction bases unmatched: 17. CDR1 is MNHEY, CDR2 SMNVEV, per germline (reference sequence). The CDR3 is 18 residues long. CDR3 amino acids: CASTFIGTSGAVGDTQYF. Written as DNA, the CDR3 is TGTGCCAGCACTTTTATCGGGACTAGCGGAGCCGTAGGAGATACGCAGTATTTT.

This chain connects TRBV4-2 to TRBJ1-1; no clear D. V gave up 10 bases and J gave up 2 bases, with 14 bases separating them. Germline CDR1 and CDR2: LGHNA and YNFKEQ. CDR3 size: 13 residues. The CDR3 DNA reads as TGTGCCAACACCCTTATAGGAAACACTGAAGCTTTCTTT. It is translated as CANTLIGNTEAFF.

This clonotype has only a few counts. The CDR3 loop is CASSQDLLRGGSNEQFF. The CDR3 DNA is TGCGCCAGCAGCCAAGACCTCCTTCGGGGAGGCTCAAATGAGCAGTTCTTC. The chain employs TRBV4-1 and TRBJ2-1; possibly TRBD2 for D (6 bases). CDR1 and CDR2 (germline): MGHRA, YSYEKL. This CDR3 is 17 amino acids long. The V end was cut by 0 bases, the J end by 7 bases, with 19 bases between.

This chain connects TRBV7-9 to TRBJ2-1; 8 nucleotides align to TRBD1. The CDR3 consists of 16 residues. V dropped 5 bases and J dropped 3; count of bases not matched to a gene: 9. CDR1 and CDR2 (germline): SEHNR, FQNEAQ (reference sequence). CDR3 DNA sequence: TGTGCCAGCAGCCCCACAGGGGGAGACAACTACAATGAGCAGTTCTTC. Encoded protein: CASSPTGGDNYNEQFF.

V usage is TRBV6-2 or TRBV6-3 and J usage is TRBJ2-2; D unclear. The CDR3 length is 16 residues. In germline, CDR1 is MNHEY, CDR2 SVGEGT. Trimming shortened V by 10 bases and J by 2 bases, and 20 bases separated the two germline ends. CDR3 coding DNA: TGTGCCACCGCAACGTGGGGTCAGGAAAACACCGGGGAGCTGTTTTTT. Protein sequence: CATATWGQENTGELFF.

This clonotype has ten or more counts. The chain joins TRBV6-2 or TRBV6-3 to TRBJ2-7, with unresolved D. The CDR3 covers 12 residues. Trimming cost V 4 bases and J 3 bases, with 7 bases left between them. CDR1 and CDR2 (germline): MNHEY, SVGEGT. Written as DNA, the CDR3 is TGTGCCAGCAGTTTGAACGTCTACGAGCAGTACGTC. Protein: CASSLNVYEQYV.

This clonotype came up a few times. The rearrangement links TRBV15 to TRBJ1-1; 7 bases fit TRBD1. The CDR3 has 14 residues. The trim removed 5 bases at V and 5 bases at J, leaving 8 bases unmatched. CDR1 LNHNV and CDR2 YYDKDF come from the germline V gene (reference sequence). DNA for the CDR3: TGTGCCACCAGCTCAAAACAGGGGTATACTGAAGCTTTCTTT. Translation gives CATSSKQGYTEAFF.